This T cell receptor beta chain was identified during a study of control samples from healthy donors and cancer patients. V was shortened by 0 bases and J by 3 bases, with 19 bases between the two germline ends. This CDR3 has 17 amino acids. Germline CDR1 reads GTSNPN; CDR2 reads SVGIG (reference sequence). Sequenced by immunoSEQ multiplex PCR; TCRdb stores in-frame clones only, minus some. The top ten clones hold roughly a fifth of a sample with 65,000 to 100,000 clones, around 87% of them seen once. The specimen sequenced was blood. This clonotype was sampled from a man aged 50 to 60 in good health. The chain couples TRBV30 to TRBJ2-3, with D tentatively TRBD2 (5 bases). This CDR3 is CAWSVLRSTTGTDTQYF. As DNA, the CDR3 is TGTGCCTGGAGTGTACTAAGGTCAACCACGGGGACAGATACGCAGTATTTT.